The sample holds many counts of the clone carrying this T cell receptor (beta chain). The target antigen is unknown. V was clipped by 5 bases and J by 7 bases, with 15 bases between them. The CDR3 runs to 14 residues. Germline CDR1 SGHVS, CDR2 FQNEAQ. Ligated cDNA underwent four rounds of PCR with nested alpha and beta constant region primers and SP2. Blood and skin TCR RNA was reverse transcribed with alpha and beta constant primers. TCRdb passed the 5' RACE reads through MiXCR, listing each CDR3 protein once. The sample lists about 62,000 distinct CDR3 sequences, more than 6% occurring once. These data come from a study of naive and memory T cell subsets. Findings and caveats of the study: TCR transcript changes with activation or differentiation may affect this RNA method.

An oligonucleotide containing a UMI was ligated to the 3' end of TCR cDNA. Whole blood, 2.5 ml, came from adult healthy volunteers. This receptor was taken from a female donor in good health. The J gene is TRBJ1-5, the V gene TRBV7-8, with D hard to call. CDR3 sequence: CASSPSRAQQPQHF. In DNA form, the CDR3 reads TGTGCCAGCAGCCCTTCTCGTGCGCAGCAGCCCCAGCATTTT. The variable domain in full, completed from reference TRBV7-8 and TRBJ1-5, reads GAGVSQSPRYKVAKRGQDVALRCDPISGHVSLFWYQQALGQGPEFLTYFQNEAQLDKSGLPSDRFFAERPEGSVSTLKIQRTQQEDSAVYLCASSPSRAQQPQHFGDGTRLSIL.